The clone carrying this TCR beta chain has a count of ten or more. As yet, its antigen is unknown. CDR1 and CDR2 (germline): SGHRS, YFSETQ. The V and J ends lost 9 bases and 5 bases, in that order; junction bases with no gene match: 6. This CDR3 is built from 13 residues. From the 5' RACE reads, TCRdb called clonotypes with MiXCR, one entry per CDR3 protein. The sample has around 340,000 distinct CDR3 sequences; approximately 14% are singletons. This sample was included in a study of T-cell memory formation after mild COVID-19. General study points: From day 15 to 85, contracting clones were balanced between CD4 and CD8, whereas later expanders leaned toward CD4+. Mainly CM and EM harbored the contracting CD4+ clones; mainly EMRA harbored the CD8+ ones. The pre-infection memory compartment contained some responding clones, suggesting cross-reactive memory joined. Confirmation was lacking for SARS-CoV-2 specificity of second-wave clones that peaked on day 37.

The source material was PBMCs or a T cell subset sorted from them (not recorded which). The chain employs TRBV5-1 and TRBJ2-7; TRBD1 matches 12 bases. This receptor was obtained from a man between 18 and 29 years old who had mild COVID-19 (a few samples of this study predate the infection). Cell type and time point are not known. The DNA for the CDR3 is TGCGCCACCTCGGGACAGGGGGCCGACGAGCAGTACTTC. It yields the protein CATSGQGADEQYF.